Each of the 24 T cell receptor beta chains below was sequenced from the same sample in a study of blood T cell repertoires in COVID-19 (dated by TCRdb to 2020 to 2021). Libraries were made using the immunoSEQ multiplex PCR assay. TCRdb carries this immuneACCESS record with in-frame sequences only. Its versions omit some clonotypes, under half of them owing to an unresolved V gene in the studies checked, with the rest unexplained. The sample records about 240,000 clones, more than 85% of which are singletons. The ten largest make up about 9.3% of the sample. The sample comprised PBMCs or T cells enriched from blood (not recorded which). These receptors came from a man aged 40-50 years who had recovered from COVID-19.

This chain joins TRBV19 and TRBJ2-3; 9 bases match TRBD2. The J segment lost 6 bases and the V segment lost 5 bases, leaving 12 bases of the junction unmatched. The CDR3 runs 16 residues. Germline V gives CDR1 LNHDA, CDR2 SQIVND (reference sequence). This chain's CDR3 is CASSVQGGGARDTQYF. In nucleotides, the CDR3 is TGTGCCAGTAGTGTCCAAGGCGGGGGGGCACGGGATACGCAGTATTTT.

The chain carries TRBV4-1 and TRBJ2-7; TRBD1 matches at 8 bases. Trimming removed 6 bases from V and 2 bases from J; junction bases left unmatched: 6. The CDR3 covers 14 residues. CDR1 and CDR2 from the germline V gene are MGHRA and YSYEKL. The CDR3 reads CASSHDRGPYEQYF. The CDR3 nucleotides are TGCGCCAGCAGTCATGACAGGGGACCCTACGAGCAGTACTTC.

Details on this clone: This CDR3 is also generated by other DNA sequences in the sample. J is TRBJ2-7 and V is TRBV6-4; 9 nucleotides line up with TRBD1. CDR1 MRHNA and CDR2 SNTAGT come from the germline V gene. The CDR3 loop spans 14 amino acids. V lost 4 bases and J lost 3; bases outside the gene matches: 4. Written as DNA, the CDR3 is TGTGCCAGCAGTGTCGGGACAGGGAACTACGAGCAGTACTTC. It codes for CASSVGTGNYEQYF.

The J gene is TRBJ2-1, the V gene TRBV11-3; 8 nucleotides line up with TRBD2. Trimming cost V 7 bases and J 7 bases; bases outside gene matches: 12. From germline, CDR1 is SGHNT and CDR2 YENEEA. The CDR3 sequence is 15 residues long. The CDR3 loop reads CASTIRGGEVNEQFF. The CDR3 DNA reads TGTGCCAGCACAATCCGGGGGGGCGAGGTGAATGAGCAGTTCTTC.

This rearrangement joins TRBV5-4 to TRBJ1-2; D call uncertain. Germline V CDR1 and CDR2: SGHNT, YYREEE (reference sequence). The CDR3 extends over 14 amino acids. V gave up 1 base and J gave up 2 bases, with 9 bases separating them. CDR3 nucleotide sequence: TGTGCCAGCAGCTTGCCGGTGGGCAACTATGGCTACACCTTC. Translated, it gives CASSLPVGNYGYTF.

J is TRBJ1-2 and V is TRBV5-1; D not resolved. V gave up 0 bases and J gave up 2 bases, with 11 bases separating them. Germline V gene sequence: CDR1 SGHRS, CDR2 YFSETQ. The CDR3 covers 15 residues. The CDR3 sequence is CASSLVPGSNYGYTF. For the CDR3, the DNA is TGCGCCAGCAGCTTGGTTCCAGGCTCCAACTATGGCTACACCTTC.

For the CDR3, the DNA is TGTGCCAGCAGTGAGGGGCCAGGGGTGGCTTCACCCCTCCACTTT. This codes for CASSEGPGVASPLHF. This chain links TRBV25-1 with TRBJ1-6; tentatively, D is TRBD1 (6 bases). This CDR3 spans 15 amino acids. Germline V gene data show CDR1 as MGHDK and CDR2 as SYGVNS. Trimming took off 3 bases at V and 9 bases at J, with 15 bases between the two ends.

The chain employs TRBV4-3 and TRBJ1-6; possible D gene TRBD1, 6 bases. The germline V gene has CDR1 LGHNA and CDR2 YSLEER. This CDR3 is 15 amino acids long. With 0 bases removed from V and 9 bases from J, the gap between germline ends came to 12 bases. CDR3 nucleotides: TGCGCCAGCAGCCAAGATGAGGCAGGGGTTTCACCCCTCCACTTT. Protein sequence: CASSQDEAGVSPLHF.

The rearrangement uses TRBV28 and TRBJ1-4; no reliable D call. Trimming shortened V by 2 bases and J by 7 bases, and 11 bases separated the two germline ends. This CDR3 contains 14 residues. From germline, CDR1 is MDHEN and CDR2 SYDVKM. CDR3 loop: CASSLDPAAEKLFF. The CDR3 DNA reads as TGTGCCAGCAGTTTAGATCCCGCGGCTGAAAAACTGTTTTTT. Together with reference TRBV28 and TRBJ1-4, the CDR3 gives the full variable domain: DVKVTQSSRYLVKRTGEKVFLECVQDMDHENMFWYRQDPGLGLRLIYFSYDVKMKEKGDIPEGYSVSREKKERFSLILESASTNQTSMYLCASSLDPAAEKLFFGSGTQLSVL.

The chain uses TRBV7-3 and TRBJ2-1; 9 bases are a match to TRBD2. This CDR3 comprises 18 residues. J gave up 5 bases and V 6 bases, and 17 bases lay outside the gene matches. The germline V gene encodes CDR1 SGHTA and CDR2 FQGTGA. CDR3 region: CASRLTPLSRGGDNEQFF. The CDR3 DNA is TGTGCCAGCAGACTGACCCCCCTTTCGCGGGGGGGCGACAATGAGCAGTTCTTC.

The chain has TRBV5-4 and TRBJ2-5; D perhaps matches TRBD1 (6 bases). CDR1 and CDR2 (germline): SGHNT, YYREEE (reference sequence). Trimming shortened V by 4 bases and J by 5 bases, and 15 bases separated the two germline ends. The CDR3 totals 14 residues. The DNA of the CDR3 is TGTGCCAGCAGCCCGATACAGGGTCATGAGACCCAGTACTTC. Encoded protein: CASSPIQGHETQYF.

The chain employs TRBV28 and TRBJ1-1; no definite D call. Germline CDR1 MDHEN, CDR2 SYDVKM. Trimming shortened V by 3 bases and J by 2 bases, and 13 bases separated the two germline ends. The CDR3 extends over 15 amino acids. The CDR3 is CASSLRKITNTEAFF. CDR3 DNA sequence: TGTGCCAGCAGTTTGAGGAAGATCACCAACACTGAAGCTTTCTTT. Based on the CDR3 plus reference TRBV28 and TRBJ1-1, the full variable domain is DVKVTQSSRYLVKRTGEKVFLECVQDMDHENMFWYRQDPGLGLRLIYFSYDVKMKEKGDIPEGYSVSREKKERFSLILESASTNQTSMYLCASSLRKITNTEAFFGQGTRLTVV.

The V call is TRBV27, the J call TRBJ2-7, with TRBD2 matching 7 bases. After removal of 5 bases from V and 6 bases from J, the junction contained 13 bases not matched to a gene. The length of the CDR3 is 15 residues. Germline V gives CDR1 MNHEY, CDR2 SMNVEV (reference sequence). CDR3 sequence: CASSLGLRGGSEQYF. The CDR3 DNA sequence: TGTGCCAGCAGTCTTGGGCTGAGGGGCGGGAGCGAGCAGTACTTC.

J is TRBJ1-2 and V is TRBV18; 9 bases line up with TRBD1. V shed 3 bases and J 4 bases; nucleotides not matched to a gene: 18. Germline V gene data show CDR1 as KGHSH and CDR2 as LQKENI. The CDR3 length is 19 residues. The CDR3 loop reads CASSPTGTGIDRDIYGYTF. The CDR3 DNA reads TGTGCCAGCTCACCCACCGGGACAGGGATAGATCGGGATATCTATGGCTACACCTTC.

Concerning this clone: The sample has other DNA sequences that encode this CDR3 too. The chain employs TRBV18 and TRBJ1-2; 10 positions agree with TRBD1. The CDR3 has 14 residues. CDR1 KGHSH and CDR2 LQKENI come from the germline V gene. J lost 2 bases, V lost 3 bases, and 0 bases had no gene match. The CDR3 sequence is CASSPGQGNYGYTF. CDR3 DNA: TGTGCCAGCTCACCGGGACAGGGGAACTATGGCTACACCTTC.

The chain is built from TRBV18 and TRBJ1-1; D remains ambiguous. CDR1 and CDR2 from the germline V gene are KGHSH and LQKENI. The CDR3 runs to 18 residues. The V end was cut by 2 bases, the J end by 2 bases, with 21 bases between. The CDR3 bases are TGTGCCAGCTCACCATCGTTAATACGGGGATGGAAAAACACTGAAGCTTTCTTT. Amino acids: CASSPSLIRGWKNTEAFF.

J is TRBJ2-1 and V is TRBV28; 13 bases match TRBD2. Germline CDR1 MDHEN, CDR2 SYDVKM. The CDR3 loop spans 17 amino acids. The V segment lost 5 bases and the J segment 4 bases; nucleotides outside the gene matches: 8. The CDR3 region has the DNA TGTGCCAGCAGTCCGGAACCGGGACTAGCGGGATACAATGAGCAGTTCTTC. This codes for CASSPEPGLAGYNEQFF.

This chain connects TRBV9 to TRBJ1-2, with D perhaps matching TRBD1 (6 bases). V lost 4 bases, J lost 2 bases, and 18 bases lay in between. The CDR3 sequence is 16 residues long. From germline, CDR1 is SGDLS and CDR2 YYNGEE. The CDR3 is CASSFQTGRLNYGYTF. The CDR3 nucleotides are TGTGCCAGCAGCTTTCAGACAGGAAGATTAAACTATGGCTACACCTTC.

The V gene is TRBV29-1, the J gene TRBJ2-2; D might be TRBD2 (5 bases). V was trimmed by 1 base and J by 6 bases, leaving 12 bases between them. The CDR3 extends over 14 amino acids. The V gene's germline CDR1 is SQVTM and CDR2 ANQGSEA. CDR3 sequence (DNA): TGCAGCGTTGAAGGAGGGATGATTTCCGGGGAGCTGTTTTTT. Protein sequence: CSVEGGMISGELFF.

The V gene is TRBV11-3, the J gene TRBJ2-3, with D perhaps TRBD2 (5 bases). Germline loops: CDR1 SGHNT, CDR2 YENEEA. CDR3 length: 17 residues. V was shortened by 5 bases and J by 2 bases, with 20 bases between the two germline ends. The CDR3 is CASSKMRESVNTDTQYF. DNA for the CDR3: TGTGCCAGCAGCAAAATGAGGGAGTCAGTGAACACAGATACGCAGTATTTT.

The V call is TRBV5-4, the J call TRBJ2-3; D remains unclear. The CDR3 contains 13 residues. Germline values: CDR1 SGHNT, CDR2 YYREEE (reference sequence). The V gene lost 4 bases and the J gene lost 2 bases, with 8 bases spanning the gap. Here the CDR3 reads CASSHHTTDTQYF. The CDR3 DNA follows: TGTGCCAGCAGCCACCACACCACAGATACGCAGTATTTT.

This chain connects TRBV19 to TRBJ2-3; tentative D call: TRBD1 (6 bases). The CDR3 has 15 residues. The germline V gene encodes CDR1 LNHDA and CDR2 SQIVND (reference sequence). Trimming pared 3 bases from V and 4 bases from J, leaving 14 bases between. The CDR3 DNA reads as TGTGCCAGTAGTATCTTTTGGGGGCGTGCAGATACGCAGTATTTT. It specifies CASSIFWGRADTQYF.

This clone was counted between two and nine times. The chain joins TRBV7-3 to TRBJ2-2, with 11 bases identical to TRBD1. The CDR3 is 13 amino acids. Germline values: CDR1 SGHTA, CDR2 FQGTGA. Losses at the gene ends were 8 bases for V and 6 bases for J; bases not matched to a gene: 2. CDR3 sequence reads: CASGTGGAGELFF. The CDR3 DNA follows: TGTGCCAGCGGGACAGGGGGTGCCGGGGAGCTGTTTTTT.

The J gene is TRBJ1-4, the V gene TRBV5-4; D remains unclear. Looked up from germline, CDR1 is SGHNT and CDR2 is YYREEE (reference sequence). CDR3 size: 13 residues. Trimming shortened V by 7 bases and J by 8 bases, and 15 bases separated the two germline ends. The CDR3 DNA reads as TGTGCCAGCCACAATCTGCCGGGAGAAAAACTGTTTTTT. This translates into CASHNLPGEKLFF.